The entry below describes one T cell receptor (beta chain). The V and J ends lost 6 bases and 0 bases respectively, with 9 bases between them. The CDR3 extends over 15 amino acids. Germline CDR1 reads SGHAT; CDR2 reads FQNNGV. The source of the sample is a study of PD-L1 blockade in urothelial cancer. At the level of the study: Blood analysis took place 3 weeks (second dose) and 6 weeks after treatment start.

Every PCR received spiked-in synthetic TCR analog templates. The protocol was immunoSEQ multiplex PCR, while the TCRdb copy is restricted to in-frame clones and leaves out a portion. This sample has roughly 120,000 clones, with about 81% found just once. The time point: pretreatment peripheral blood. The number of samples from each patient was between 1 and 8, taken pretreatment and on-treatment. Sequencing was performed on PBMCs, taken around atezolizumab (anti-PD-L1) treatment. J is TRBJ2-6 and V is TRBV11-2; D remains ambiguous. This receptor was identified in a man aged 45-65 years with urothelial cancer. The CDR3 DNA reads TGTGCCAGCAGGCTAGGAAACTCTGGGGCCAACGTCCTGACTTTC. Protein sequence: CASRLGNSGANVLTF.